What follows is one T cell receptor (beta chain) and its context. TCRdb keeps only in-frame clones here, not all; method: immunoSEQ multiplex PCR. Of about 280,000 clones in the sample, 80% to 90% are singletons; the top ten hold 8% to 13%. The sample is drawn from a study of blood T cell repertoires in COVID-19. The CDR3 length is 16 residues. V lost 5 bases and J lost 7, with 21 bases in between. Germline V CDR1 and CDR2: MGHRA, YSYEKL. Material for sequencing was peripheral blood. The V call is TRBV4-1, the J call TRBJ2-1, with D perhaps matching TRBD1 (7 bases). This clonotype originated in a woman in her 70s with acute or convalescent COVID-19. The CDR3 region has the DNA TGCGCCAGCAGCTGGCAGACAGGGAGAGGGGGGAATGAGCAGTTCTTC. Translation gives CASSWQTGRGGNEQFF.